These 25 T cell receptor beta chains share one sample of origin, sequenced in a study of neoadjuvant nivolumab and ipilimumab in lung cancer. Generated by immunoSEQ multiplex PCR, the TCRdb table keeps only in-frame clones and is missing some. The sample holds about 33,000 clones, roughly nine tenths seen once. Source: peripheral blood, taken after neoadjuvant nivolumab, alone or with ipilimumab, at or shortly before surgery. The receptors here all came from an adult with non-small cell lung cancer.

The chain carries TRBV29-1 and TRBJ2-3, with 10 bases fitting TRBD2. The CDR3 spans 15 residues. J gave up 3 bases and V 7 bases, and 10 bases lay outside the gene matches. The germline CDR1 and CDR2 sequences are SQVTM and ANQGSEA. The CDR3 coding sequence is TGCAGCGCCCCTCGTGTAGCGGGAGGAACAGATACGCAGTATTTT. It is translated as CSAPRVAGGTDTQYF.

The gene calls are TRBV20-1 and TRBJ2-3; D gene uncertain. In germline, CDR1 is DFQATT, CDR2 SNEGSKA (reference sequence). The CDR3 sequence is 11 residues long. The chain's CDR3 is CSSRVTDTQYF. The DNA for the CDR3 is TGCAGCAGTAGGGTCACAGATACGCAGTATTTT.

The V gene is TRBV11-2, the J gene TRBJ1-4; D gene unclear. This CDR3 contains 15 residues. V lost 5 bases to trimming and J lost 4 bases, with 14 bases between them. Germline V gene sequence: CDR1 SGHAT, CDR2 FQNNGV. This CDR3 is CASSRAGRHNEKLFF. The CDR3 region has the DNA TGTGCCAGCAGCCGGGCGGGCAGGCATAATGAAAAACTGTTTTTT.

The chain couples TRBV5-1 to TRBJ2-5; the match to TRBD1 covers 11 bases. The CDR3 totals 17 residues. In germline, CDR1 is SGHRS, CDR2 YFSETQ. Losses at the gene ends were 5 bases for V and 1 base for J; bases not matched to a gene: 10. DNA for the CDR3: TGCGCCAGCAGTTTCGGCGGGACAGGGGGAGGCCAAGAGACCCAGTACTTC. Protein product: CASSFGGTGGGQETQYF.

The chain uses TRBV7-8 and TRBJ2-5; 8 bases are a match to TRBD1. The CDR3 spans 19 residues. The germline V gene has CDR1 SGHVS and CDR2 FQNEAQ. The junction had 19 bases not matched to a gene; V was cut back by 4 bases and J by 3 bases. CDR3 sequence: CASSSRYAGGKVPEETQYF. The CDR3 bases are TGTGCCAGCAGCTCTCGATACGCAGGGGGCAAGGTACCAGAAGAGACCCAGTACTTC.

This clone has only one observation. The rearrangement links TRBV5-3 to TRBJ1-2; D gene unclear. TRBV5-3 is an ORF, and what it does is uncertain. This CDR3 contains 8 residues. V was pared by 6 bases and J by 11 bases, with 5 bases between. The CDR3 sequence: CARIKYTF. DNA of the CDR3: TGTGCCAGAATTAAGTACACCTTC.

The rearrangement links TRBV2 to TRBJ1-1; D is unclear. Trimming took off 4 bases at V and 4 bases at J, with 7 bases between the two ends. The CDR3 is 12 residues long. Germline lookup yields CDR1 SNHLY and CDR2 FYNNEI. CDR3 sequence (DNA): TGTGCCAGCAGTGTGAGCGGCACTGAAGCTTTCTTT. Protein product: CASSVSGTEAFF.

The chain links TRBV10-2 to TRBJ2-3, with D hard to call. Looked up from germline, CDR1 is WSHSY and CDR2 is SAAADI. Trimming took off 1 base at V and 3 bases at J, with 8 bases between the two ends. The CDR3 is 14 amino acids. The CDR3 region has the DNA TGCGCCAGCAGTGAGTATGGCGTGACAGATACGCAGTATTTT. This translates into CASSEYGVTDTQYF.

A single count supports this clone. The genes are TRBV7-2 and TRBJ2-1; 14 bases map to TRBD2. V gave up 5 bases and J gave up 10 bases; unmatched junction bases: 7. The CDR3 is 15 residues long. Germline V gene data show CDR1 as SGHTA and CDR2 as FQGNSA. The CDR3 coding sequence is TGTGCCAGCAGCGCCCCGGGACTAGCGGGAGAAGAGCAGTTCTTC. It yields the protein CASSAPGLAGEEQFF.

Of note for this clone: Other DNA sequences in this sample translate to the same CDR3. The chain employs TRBV5-1 and TRBJ2-7; no firm D call. V lost 0 bases and J 3 bases, leaving 4 bases between the germline ends. From germline, CDR1 is SGHRS and CDR2 YFSETQ. The CDR3 runs to 12 residues. This chain's CDR3 is CASSLEGYEQYF. DNA of the CDR3: TGCGCCAGCAGCTTGGAGGGCTACGAGCAGTACTTC. Based on the CDR3 plus reference TRBV5-1 and TRBJ2-7, the full variable domain is KAGVTQTPRYLIKTRGQQVTLSCSPISGHRSVSWYQQTPGQGLQFLFEYFSETQRNKGNFPGRFSGRQFSNSRSEMNVSTLELGDSALYLCASSLEGYEQYFGPGTRLTVT.

The rearrangement joins TRBV11-2 to TRBJ1-1; maybe TRBD1 (6 bases). The V end was cut by 5 bases, the J end by 1 base, with 14 bases between. Germline lookup yields CDR1 SGHAT and CDR2 FQNNGV. The CDR3 is 15 residues long. The DNA of the CDR3 is TGTGCCAGCAGCATTCCAGGGGCCCCGAACACTGAAGCTTTCTTT. Residues: CASSIPGAPNTEAFF.

This clone was recorded only once. The V call is TRBV7-9, the J call TRBJ2-7, with D possibly being TRBD1 (6 bases). CDR3 length: 14 amino acids. The V gene's germline CDR1 is SEHNR and CDR2 FQNEAQ (reference sequence). Trimming left V 11 bases short and J 5 bases short, with 22 bases between. DNA of the CDR3: TGTGCCGGATCAGGACAGATGAGCTCGGACGAGCAGTACTTC. Translation: CAGSGQMSSDEQYF.

The chain combines TRBV7-2 with TRBJ1-2; possible D gene TRBD1, 6 bases. Germline V gene data show CDR1 as SGHTA and CDR2 as FQGNSA. This CDR3 contains 14 residues. V was clipped by 3 bases and J by 8 bases, with 16 bases between them. CDR3 sequence (DNA): TGTGCCAGCAGCTTGGGATCCGGGACACAGGGCTACACCTTC. Translating gives CASSLGSGTQGYTF.

The chain employs TRBV28 and TRBJ2-5, with D unresolved. The V gene's germline CDR1 is MDHEN and CDR2 SYDVKM. The CDR3 is made up of 11 amino acids. Trimming pared 7 bases from V and 5 bases from J, leaving 8 bases between. CDR3 region: CASILGETQYF. CDR3 coding DNA: TGTGCCAGCATACTGGGGGAGACCCAGTACTTC.

This sequence joins TRBV2 and TRBJ2-6; D unresolved. V lost 3 bases and J lost 0, with 6 bases in between. This CDR3 has 15 amino acids. Germline V gene sequence: CDR1 SNHLY, CDR2 FYNNEI. As DNA, the CDR3 is TGTGCCAGCAGTGATTGGAGCTCTGGGGCCAACGTCCTGACTTTC. This encodes CASSDWSSGANVLTF. Based on the CDR3 plus reference TRBV2 and TRBJ2-6, the full variable domain is EPEVTQTPSHQVTQMGQEVILRCVPISNHLYFYWYRQILGQKVEFLVSFYNNEISEKSEIFDDQFSVERPDGSNFTLKIRSTKLEDSAMYFCASSDWSSGANVLTFGAGSRLTVL.

The CDR3 protein is CASRPSGRAADTQYF. The CDR3 DNA is TGTGCCAGCAGACCTAGCGGGAGGGCCGCAGATACGCAGTATTTT. The genes are TRBV2 and TRBJ2-3; 12 bases line up with TRBD2. Per germline, CDR1 SNHLY and CDR2 FYNNEI. The CDR3 covers 15 residues. J lost 4 bases, V lost 6 bases, and 5 bases had no gene match.

The chain is built from TRBV2 and TRBJ1-1, with unresolved D. The CDR3 contains 13 residues. The ends were cut back, 5 bases at V and 3 bases at J, with 10 bases in the middle. The V gene's germline CDR1 is SNHLY and CDR2 FYNNEI. The CDR3: CASSSLLDTEAFF. The CDR3 DNA follows: TGTGCCAGCAGTTCCCTTCTAGACACTGAAGCTTTCTTT. Full variable domain (outside the CDR3, taken from reference TRBV2 and TRBJ1-1): EPEVTQTPSHQVTQMGQEVILRCVPISNHLYFYWYRQILGQKVEFLVSFYNNEISEKSEIFDDQFSVERPDGSNFTLKIRSTKLEDSAMYFCASSSLLDTEAFFGQGTRLTVV.

The genes are TRBV2 and TRBJ2-5; unclear D gene. The germline gives CDR1 SNHLY, CDR2 FYNNEI. V was cut by 7 bases and J by 2 bases, with 5 bases left in between. The CDR3 consists of 11 residues. The CDR3 nucleotides read TGTGCCAGCACGAGTCAAGAGACCCAGTACTTC. Translation: CASTSQETQYF.

V usage is TRBV10-3 and J usage is TRBJ2-5; TRBD2 matches 15 bases. Germline CDR1 ENHRY, CDR2 SYGVKD. V gave up 8 bases and J gave up 2 bases; unmatched junction bases: 0. The CDR3 extends over 14 amino acids. In DNA form, the CDR3 reads TGTGCCATCGGACTAGCGGGGGGGCAAGAGACCCAGTACTTC. This sequence encodes CAIGLAGGQETQYF.

This chain's CDR3 is CASSLRGLGQGSVEQYF. CDR3 in DNA: TGTGCCAGCAGCTTAAGGGGGTTGGGACAGGGGAGCGTCGAGCAGTACTTC. V is TRBV7-8 and J is TRBJ2-7; 10 bases fit TRBD1. From germline, CDR1 is SGHVS and CDR2 FQNEAQ. Losses at the gene ends were 2 bases for V and 6 bases for J; bases not matched to a gene: 13. The CDR3 loop spans 17 amino acids.

The V call is TRBV6-1, the J call TRBJ2-3; possibly TRBD1 for D (7 bases). The CDR3 is made up of 14 amino acids. V lost 8 bases and J lost 4, with 16 bases in between. Germline CDR1 is MNHNS and CDR2 is SASEGT. The CDR3 DNA is TGTGCCAGCTGGCCCAGGGGGGCCTCAGATACGCAGTATTTT. It specifies CASWPRGASDTQYF.

The CDR3 DNA is TGTGCCAGCAGGACTAGCGGGAGAAATGAGCAGTTCTTC. It specifies CASRTSGRNEQFF. The genes are TRBV11-2 and TRBJ2-1; the match to TRBD2 covers 12 bases. Germline CDR1 reads SGHAT; CDR2 reads FQNNGV. V was clipped by 6 bases and J by 7 bases; unmatched bases: 1. This CDR3 has 13 residues.

This chain connects TRBV7-9 to TRBJ2-4, with 9 bases aligning to TRBD2. The CDR3 consists of 15 residues. V shed 1 base, J shed 7 bases, and the junction held 5 bases outside the gene matches. Germline V gene sequence: CDR1 SEHNR, CDR2 FQNEAQ (reference sequence). The CDR3 spells CASSLGGGRENIQYF. The CDR3 coding sequence is TGTGCCAGCAGCTTAGGGGGCGGGAGGGAGAACATTCAGTACTTC.

A word on this clone: The same CDR3 arises from other DNA sequences in this sample as well. The rearrangement joins TRBV5-4 to TRBJ1-1; D is ambiguous. The CDR3 totals 15 residues. The germline V gene encodes CDR1 SGHNT and CDR2 YYREEE (reference sequence). Trimming removed 0 bases at V and 1 base at J, with 10 bases between. CDR3 DNA sequence: TGTGCCAGCAGCTTGGTAATGGCAGGGAACACTGAAGCTTTCTTT. This codes for CASSLVMAGNTEAFF.

This clone was found once. V is TRBV7-3 and J is TRBJ2-1; possible D gene TRBD1, 5 bases. CDR1 SGHTA and CDR2 FQGTGA come from the germline V gene. Trimming left V 0 bases short and J 2 bases short, with 11 bases between. The CDR3 spans 16 residues. CDR3 sequence reads: CASSLTPRVTYNEQFF. CDR3 nucleotide sequence: TGTGCCAGCAGCTTAACACCCAGGGTCACCTACAATGAGCAGTTCTTC.